The rows below give T cell receptor beta chains drawn from one sample of a study of blood T cell repertoires in COVID-19. Profiled with immunoSEQ multiplex PCR; TCRdb holds only in-frame clones, not every one. The sample has about 62,000 clones; roughly 80% are singletons. What was sequenced was peripheral blood. All receptors derive from a man aged 55 to 70 with acute or convalescent COVID-19. Each CDR3 is given with its conserved first and last residue. A D gene is named only where the DNA matches it firmly. Where a row states a size, it is once, few, many or the class of an expanded clone; other rows omit it.

>TRBJ2-5|.|TRBD1|TRBV28
TGTGCCAGCGGACCTCTCCCGGGACAGGGGGCTGGAGAGACCCAGTACTTC
CASGPLPGQGAGETQYF
>TRBJ2-1|.|TRBD1|TRBV7-3
TGTGCCAGCAGCCGAAACCCGGGACAGGGTCTAATCTTC
CASSRNPGQGLIF
>TRBJ2-4|.|TRBD1|TRBV19
TGTGCCAGTAGTCTCCAAGACAGGGCCCTAGCCAAAAACATTCAGTACTTC
CASSLQDRALAKNIQYF
>TRBJ1-4|once|.|TRBV6-5
TGTGCCAGCGGGCGAAGGACTAATGAAAAACTGTTTTTT
CASGRRTNEKLFF
>TRBJ2-1|.|.|TRBV27
TGTGCCAGCAGCCCTTATAGCGACAATGAGCAGTTCTTC
CASSPYSDNEQFF
>TRBJ2-2|.|.|TRBV6-5
TGTGCCAGCAGTTACGACATAACCGGGGAGCTGTTTTTT
CASSYDITGELFF
>TRBJ2-7|.|.|TRBV27
TGTGCCAGCAGTTCTCTTCTAGCGCCGTACGAGCAGTACTTC
CASSSLLAPYEQYF
>TRBJ2-3|.|TRBD2|TRBV27
TGTGCCAGCAGTGTAACTAGCGGGAGTGCAGATACGCAGTATTTT
CASSVTSGSADTQYF
>TRBJ2-2|once|TRBD2|TRBV19
TGTGCCAGTAGTATGGAGGGGCCTTTGACTAGCGGGGGGTACACCGGGGAGCTGTTTTTT
CASSMEGPLTSGGYTGELFF
>TRBJ1-5|once|TRBD1|TRBV5-8
TGTGCCAGCAGCTTGGGCGACAGGGACCATCAGCCCCAGCATTTT
CASSLGDRDHQPQHF
>TRBJ1-5|.|TRBD1|TRBV28
TGTGCCAGCGGCTCTCGGGACAGGGTGTTGAGCAATCAGCCCCAGCATTTT
CASGSRDRVLSNQPQHF
>TRBJ2-7|.|.|TRBV28
TGTGCCAGCAGTTTGATAAGGACTTGGGAGCAGTACTTC
CASSLIRTWEQYF
>TRBJ2-3|.|TRBD1|TRBV3-1/TRBV3-2
TGTGCCAGCAGCCCAGGGGGCGGCCTGCCAGCACCGCCAGATACGCAGTATTTT
CASSPGGGLPAPPDTQYF
>TRBJ1-5|.|TRBD1|TRBV27
TGTGCCAGCAGCGTAACAGGGGTCAATCAGCCCCAGCATTTT
CASSVTGVNQPQHF
>TRBJ2-3|.|.|TRBV7-9
TGTGCCAGCAGGTTGGGGTCTAGCGTGTCAGATACGCAGTATTTT
CASRLGSSVSDTQYF
>TRBJ2-7|.|.|TRBV7-2
TGTGCCAGCAGCTTAGGGCCGCCAGGGGGACTCCCCTACGAGCAGTACTTC
CASSLGPPGGLPYEQYF
>TRBJ2-7|.|TRBD1|TRBV6-6
TGTGCCAGCAGTTCAGCGACAGGGGGCTACGAGCAGTACTTC
CASSSATGGYEQYF
>TRBJ2-7|few|TRBD2|TRBV30
TGTGCCTGGAGTCGACGGGAGGTTAGGTCTGATGAGCAGTACTTC
CAWSRREVRSDEQYF
>TRBJ1-1|.|.|TRBV6-6
TGTGCCAGCACCACTCAGGCGTCGGCGGGAACTGAAGCTTTCTTT
CASTTQASAGTEAFF
>TRBJ2-4|.|TRBD1|TRBV28
TGTGCCAGCAGTAAGAACAGGGGGCCCCAGAACATTCAGTACTTC
CASSKNRGPQNIQYF
>TRBJ1-5|.|.|TRBV5-8
TGTGCCAGCAGCCCCGGGGGAAGCAATCAGCCCCAGCATTTT
CASSPGGSNQPQHF
>TRBJ2-7|.|TRBD1|TRBV5-1
TGCGCCAGCCGAACAACCGGGACAGGGGGCCACGAGCAGTACTTC
CASRTTGTGGHEQYF
>TRBJ2-5|once|.|TRBV29-1
TGCAGCGTTGAAGTTGTCGGGAAAGAGACCCAGTACTTC
CSVEVVGKETQYF
>TRBJ2-7|.|TRBD1|TRBV28
TGTGCCAGCAGCTTCACCCTCGGACAGGAGACAACCTCCCACCCCTACGAGCAGTACTTC
CASSFTLGQETTSHPYEQYF